A selection of T cell receptor beta chains follows, all from one sample in a study of T cell clonotyping in hematopoietic cell transplantation. The table came from immunoSEQ multiplex PCR; TCRdb's copy has only in-frame clones and leaves some out. The table shows approximately 80,000 clones, with 90% to 96% occurring only once. The specimen was peripheral blood mononuclear cells, collected before stem cell transplant. All receptors derive from a woman in her forties or fifties with acute myeloid leukemia. Some clones in this sample may be carry-over from other donors' samples. CDR3s include the opening cysteine and the closing phenylalanine or tryptophan. A D gene is named only where the DNA matches it firmly. Clone size appears in some rows only: once, few, many, or a class for an expanded clone.

v_call,j_call,clone_size,d_call,cdr3_aa,cdr3_nt
TRBV29-1,TRBJ2-5,NA,NA,CSVAPSPETQYF,TGCAGCGTTGCTCCTAGCCCGGAGACCCAGTACTTC
TRBV10-3,TRBJ1-1,NA,NA,CAISDSLMNTEAFF,TGTGCCATCAGTGACAGCCTAATGAACACTGAAGCTTTCTTT
TRBV2,TRBJ2-5,NA,TRBD1,CASRVGTEETQYF,TGTGCCAGCAGGGTTGGGACAGAAGAGACCCAGTACTTC
TRBV5-1,TRBJ2-5,NA,NA,CASSLSQGETQYF,TGCGCCAGCAGCCTGTCCCAGGGGGAGACCCAGTACTTC
TRBV30,TRBJ1-2,NA,NA,CAWSPRGRNYGYTF,TGTGCCTGGAGCCCTAGGGGCAGAAACTATGGCTACACCTTC
TRBV30,TRBJ1-1,NA,TRBD1,CAWSVQTGYTEAFF,TGTGCCTGGAGTGTACAGACAGGGTACACTGAAGCTTTCTTT
TRBV9,TRBJ2-7,NA,NA,CASSGGTAGYEQYF,TGTGCCAGCAGCGGAGGGACGGCCGGCTACGAGCAGTACTTC
TRBV6-1,TRBJ1-2,NA,NA,CASSEKAEAYGYTF,TGTGCCAGCAGTGAAAAGGCAGAGGCATATGGCTACACCTTC
TRBV28,TRBJ1-1,NA,NA,CASSLYIGGGLTEAFF,TGTGCCAGCAGTTTATATATCGGGGGAGGTTTGACTGAAGCTTTCTTT
TRBV28,TRBJ2-1,NA,NA,CASSFRSSYNEQFF,TGTGCCAGCAGTTTTAGGAGCTCCTACAATGAGCAGTTCTTC
TRBV7-8,TRBJ1-2,NA,NA,CASSLARSGGRGYTF,TGTGCCAGCAGCTTAGCCCGATCTGGGGGGCGAGGCTACACCTTC
TRBV27,TRBJ1-4,NA,NA,CASSLGSPNEKLFF,TGTGCCAGCAGTTTGGGGTCCCCTAATGAAAAACTGTTTTTT
TRBV5-5,TRBJ2-1,once,TRBD2,CASSLTSGSWNEQFF,TGTGCCAGCAGCTTGACTAGCGGGAGTTGGAATGAGCAGTTCTTC
TRBV27,TRBJ2-7,NA,NA,CASSKIFPAAHEQYF,TGTGCCAGCAGTAAGATCTTTCCAGCGGCCCACGAGCAGTACTTC
TRBV19,TRBJ2-7,NA,NA,CATSADAGLYEQYF,TGTGCCACCTCTGCCGACGCGGGTCTCTACGAGCAGTACTTC
TRBV6-1,TRBJ2-1,once,TRBD2,CASSARGSGSGDEQFF,TGTGCCAGCAGTGCCCGGGGTAGCGGGAGTGGAGATGAGCAGTTCTTC
TRBV5-1,TRBJ2-7,NA,NA,CASSKELGPYEQYF,TGCGCCAGCAGTAAAGAACTAGGGCCGTACGAGCAGTACTTC
TRBV4-1,TRBJ1-6,NA,TRBD1,CASSPEDRQRNSPLHF,TGCGCCAGCAGCCCAGAGGACAGGCAGCGTAATTCACCCCTCCACTTT
TRBV5-3,TRBJ1-2,NA,NA,CARSLKPIPPPSAGYTF,TGTGCCAGAAGCTTGAAGCCAATTCCTCCTCCGAGTGCCGGCTACACCTTC
TRBV10-3,TRBJ2-7,once,TRBD1,CAILGTGAYEQYF,TGTGCCATCTTGGGGACAGGGGCCTACGAGCAGTACTTC
TRBV9,TRBJ1-2,NA,NA,CASSVWGRGSSSYGYTF,TGTGCCAGCAGCGTATGGGGCAGGGGTTCTTCGAGCTATGGCTACACCTTC
TRBV9,TRBJ2-3,once,TRBD2,CASSVAQKAGGLDTQYF,TGTGCCAGCAGCGTCGCGCAGAAAGCGGGGGGGCTCGATACGCAGTATTTT
TRBV29-1,TRBJ2-1,NA,NA,CSPKLGAYNEQFF,TGCAGCCCTAAACTAGGAGCCTACAATGAGCAGTTCTTC
TRBV7-2,TRBJ2-7,NA,NA,CASSLAQGIYEQYF,TGTGCCAGCAGCTTAGCCCAGGGAATCTACGAGCAGTACTTC
TRBV6-1,TRBJ1-4,NA,TRBD1,CASTKGTGRGEKLFF,TGTGCCAGCACCAAGGGGACAGGGCGGGGGGAAAAACTGTTTTTT
TRBV2,TRBJ1-1,NA,NA,CASREGPGSWSEAFF,TGTGCCAGCAGAGAAGGGCCAGGGTCATGGTCTGAAGCTTTCTTT
TRBV10-2,TRBJ2-2,NA,TRBD2,CASSEAGGRNGELFF,TGCGCCAGCAGTGAAGCGGGAGGAAGGAACGGGGAGCTGTTTTTT
TRBV5-1,TRBJ2-7,NA,NA,CASSFVVGIGEQYF,TGCGCCAGCAGCTTTGTCGTGGGGATTGGCGAGCAGTACTTC
TRBV20-1,TRBJ1-1,NA,NA,CSARGPSIVFF,TGCAGTGCTAGGGGACCCTCTATTGTTTTCTTT
TRBV27,TRBJ2-3,NA,NA,CASRVGASGKGTQYF,TGTGCCAGCAGAGTGGGGGCTAGCGGAAAAGGTACGCAGTATTTT
TRBV9,TRBJ2-1,NA,NA,CASSVKSSGAYNEQFF,TGTGCCAGCAGCGTTAAATCCTCGGGAGCCTACAATGAGCAGTTCTTC
TRBV7-2,TRBJ2-5,NA,TRBD1,CASSRYRGRETQYF,TGTGCCAGCAGCCGCTACAGGGGCCGGGAGACCCAGTACTTC
TRBV2,TRBJ1-2,NA,NA,CASSVGTGSGYTF,TGTGCCAGCAGTGTTGGGACCGGTTCAGGCTACACCTTC
TRBV11-2,TRBJ1-1,NA,TRBD1,CASSSWTGPLAEAFF,TGTGCCAGCAGCTCTTGGACAGGGCCACTCGCTGAAGCTTTCTTT
TRBV6-6,TRBJ2-3,once,NA,CASSYLGTSDTQYF,TGTGCCAGCAGTTATCTCGGGACCTCAGATACGCAGTATTTT
TRBV30,TRBJ1-3,NA,NA,CAWSVIPQGSGNTIYF,TGTGCCTGGAGTGTAATCCCGCAGGGCTCTGGAAACACCATATATTTT
TRBV6-5,TRBJ2-7,NA,TRBD1,CASSLDRDLFYEQYF,TGTGCCAGCAGTTTAGACAGGGATCTCTTCTACGAGCAGTACTTC
TRBV30,TRBJ2-6,NA,NA,CAWSVLGGGANVLTF,TGTGCCTGGAGTGTACTTGGCGGGGGGGCCAACGTCCTGACTTTC